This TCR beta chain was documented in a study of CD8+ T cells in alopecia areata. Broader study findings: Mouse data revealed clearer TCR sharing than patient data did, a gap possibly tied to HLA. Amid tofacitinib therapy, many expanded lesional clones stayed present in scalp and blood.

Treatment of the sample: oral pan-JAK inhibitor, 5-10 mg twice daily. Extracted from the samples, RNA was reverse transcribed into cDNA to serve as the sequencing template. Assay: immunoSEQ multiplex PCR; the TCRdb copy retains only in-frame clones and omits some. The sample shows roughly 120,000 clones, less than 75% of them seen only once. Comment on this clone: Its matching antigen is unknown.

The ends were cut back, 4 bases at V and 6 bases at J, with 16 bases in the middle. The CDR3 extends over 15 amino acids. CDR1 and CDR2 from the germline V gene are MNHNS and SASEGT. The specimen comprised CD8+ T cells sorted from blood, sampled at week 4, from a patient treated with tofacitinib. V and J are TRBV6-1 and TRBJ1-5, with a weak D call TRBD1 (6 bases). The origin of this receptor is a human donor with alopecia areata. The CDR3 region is CASSGEQGGSQPQHF. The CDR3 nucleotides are TGTGCCAGCAGTGGGGAACAGGGCGGGTCTCAGCCCCAGCATTTT.